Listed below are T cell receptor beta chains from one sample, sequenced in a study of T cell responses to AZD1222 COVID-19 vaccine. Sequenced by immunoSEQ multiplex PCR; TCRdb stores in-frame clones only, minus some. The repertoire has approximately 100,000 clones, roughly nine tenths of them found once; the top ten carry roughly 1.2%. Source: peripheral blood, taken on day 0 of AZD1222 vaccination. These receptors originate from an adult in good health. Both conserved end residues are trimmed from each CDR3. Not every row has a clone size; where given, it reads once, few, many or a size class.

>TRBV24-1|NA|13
ATSEGAGGADTQY
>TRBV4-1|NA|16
ASSQDGQGVLVGETQY
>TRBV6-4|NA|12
ASSDRGLDSPLH
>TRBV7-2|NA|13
ASTPEGQVYNEQF
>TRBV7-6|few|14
ASSPSGGAGTGELF
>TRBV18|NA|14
ASSPVIAGGAEKLF
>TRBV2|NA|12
ASRAQGWGTEAF
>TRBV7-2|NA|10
ASSLVGYGYT
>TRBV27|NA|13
ASSFPRGGNTEAF
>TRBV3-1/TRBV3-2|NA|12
ASSHMDRNTEAF
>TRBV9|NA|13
ASSVSGTDSYEQY
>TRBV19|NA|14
ASSILEGSYNSPLH
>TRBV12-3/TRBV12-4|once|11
ASTGGIGNTIY
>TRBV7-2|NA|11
ASSLAGATEAF
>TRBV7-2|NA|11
ASSLQASYEQY
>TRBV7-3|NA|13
ASSLSPTGINEQF
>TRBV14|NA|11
ASSTQVNTEAF
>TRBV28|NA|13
ASSFHSGMGYEQY
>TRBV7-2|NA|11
ASSLNYQGTQY
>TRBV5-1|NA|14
ASSLAPSGSQETQY
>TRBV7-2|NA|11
ASSFTETGWKY
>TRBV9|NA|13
ASSVGIQGSYGYT
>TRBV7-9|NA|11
ASSSQGANEQF
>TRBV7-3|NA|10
ASMARTGELF
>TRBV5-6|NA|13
ASNLQGARNSPLH
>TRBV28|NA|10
ASRSPPSPLH
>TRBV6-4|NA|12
ASSVLAGPGELF
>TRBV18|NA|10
ASSETNEKLF
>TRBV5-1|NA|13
ASSPSAIWDTEAF
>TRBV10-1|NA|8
ARSQETQY
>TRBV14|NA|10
ASSAGRHEQF
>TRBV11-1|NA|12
ASSLDRALYEQY
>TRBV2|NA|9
ASSDDYGYT
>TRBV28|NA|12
ASSPPVGEDGYT
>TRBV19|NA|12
ATRDRGDTGELF
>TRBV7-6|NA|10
ASQGGWGEQF
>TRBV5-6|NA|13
ASSLDVTEESGYT
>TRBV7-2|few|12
ASSFRLDYNEQF
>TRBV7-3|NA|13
ASSLFRGSTDTQY
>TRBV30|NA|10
AWSVLAPEQF
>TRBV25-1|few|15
ASSELGPGMFNEKLF
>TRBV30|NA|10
AWSVRRYGYT
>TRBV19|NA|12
ASSNRARNTEAF
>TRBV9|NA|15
ASRGDREATNTGELF
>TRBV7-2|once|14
ASSLGLAGGADTQY
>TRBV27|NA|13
ASSFGGSGANVLT
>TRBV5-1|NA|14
ASSLGGQAKRETQY
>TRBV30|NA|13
ACPSVLLANYGYT
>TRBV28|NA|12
ASSLTGIYNEQF
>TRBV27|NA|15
ASSLSPTGFGKNIQY
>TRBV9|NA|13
ASSVGSGATYEQY
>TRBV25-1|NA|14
ASSEYGSPGANVLT